The clone carrying this T cell receptor beta chain was recorded a few times. This sample is drawn from a study of blood T cell repertoires in COVID-19. The wider study: COVID-19 samples collected from the United States, Italy and Spain covered acute and convalescent phases.

V was pared by 4 bases and J by 3 bases, with 10 bases of the junction left unmatched. Germline-derived CDR1 and CDR2 are GTSNPN and SVGIG (reference sequence). The CDR3 consists of 16 residues. Authors' data handling: Researchers report that nucleated cell counts were estimated from reference gene primer amplification. The table came from immunoSEQ multiplex PCR; TCRdb's copy has only in-frame clones and leaves some out. Clone size and the V and J calls come from that table; the DNA yielded D and trimming. The top ten clones hold about 1.5% of a sample with about 300,000 clones, about four fifths of them seen once. Patients of the Seattle cohort, enrolled during active infection, were followed longitudinally.

Sequenced input: peripheral blood. The TCR comes from a human donor with COVID-19, enrolled during active disease. The donor label of this sample is uncertain. The chain combines TRBV30 with TRBJ1-4; 8 bases fit TRBD1. The CDR3 DNA is TGTGCCTGGACCCAGCCACGGACAGGGCCTAATGAAAAACTGTTTTTT. This translates into CAWTQPRTGPNEKLFF.